Following are 14 T cell receptor beta chains from one sample sequenced in a study of cytomegalovirus exposure and HLA in healthy donors (dated by TCRdb to 2015 to 2018). The library was prepared using the immunoSEQ multiplex PCR assay. A mixture of 60 forward primers for TCR Vbeta segments and 13 reverse primers for TCR Jbeta segments was used in the multiplex PCR. Drawn from immuneACCESS, this table holds only the in-frame rearrangements with V and J called that TCRdb kept. Clones are partly lost; checked studies trace under half to an unresolved V gene and leave the rest unexplained. In this sample the table shows over 120,000 clones, 60% to 75% of which occur a single time. The biggest ten clones account for around 7% of the sample. Sequencing input: PBMCs. These receptor sequences come from a man aged 30 to 45 in good health and CMV-seronegative.

The chain joins TRBV9 to TRBJ2-1; D is unresolved. Trimming left V 4 bases short and J 10 bases short, with 9 bases between. The CDR3 has 11 amino acids. Per germline, CDR1 SGDLS and CDR2 YYNGEE. DNA of the CDR3: TGTGCCAGCAGCCCGGCGGAGGAGCAGTTCTTC. It specifies CASSPAEEQFF.

This chain links TRBV21-1 with TRBJ2-7; TRBD1 is the table's D call, not checked against the DNA. TRBV21-1 is marked as a pseudogene. The CDR3 totals 18 residues. CDR3 region: CASSEKRGGYEYPYEQYF. DNA of the CDR3: TGTGCCAGCAGCGAAAAAAGAGGGGGTTATGAATACCCCTACGAGCAGTACTTC.

The J gene is TRBJ1-4, the V gene TRBV10-2; D is unclear. CDR1 WSHSY and CDR2 SAAADI come from the germline V gene. V was clipped by 6 bases and J by 15 bases, with 14 bases between them. The CDR3 totals 11 residues. This chain's CDR3 is CASSDDGMVFF. In DNA form, the CDR3 reads TGCGCCAGCAGCGATGACGGGATGGTGTTTTTT.

The chain has TRBV6-5 and TRBJ2-7, with TRBD2 matching 9 bases. CDR3 length: 16 amino acids. Germline CDR1 MNHEY, CDR2 SVGAGI. The ends lost 0 bases at V and 1 base at J; junction bases unmatched: 4. The CDR3 coding sequence is TGTGCCAGCAGTTACTCGAAGGGACTAGCTTCCTACGAGCAGTACTTC. Translation gives CASSYSKGLASYEQYF.

The sample holds one count of this clone. This chain joins TRBV28 and TRBJ2-7; TRBD2 matches at 12 bases. The ends lost 6 bases at V and 4 bases at J; junction bases unmatched: 7. Looked up from germline, CDR1 is MDHEN and CDR2 is SYDVKM. This CDR3 spans 15 amino acids. As DNA, the CDR3 is TGTGCCAGCAGCCAAGCCGGGACTAGCGGGTACGAGCAGTACTTC. The encoded protein is CASSQAGTSGYEQYF.

This chain links TRBV7-3 with TRBJ2-3; the match to TRBD2 covers 7 bases. The CDR3 length is 15 residues. Germline V CDR1 and CDR2: SGHTA, FQGTGA. V shed 1 base and J 5 bases; nucleotides not matched to a gene: 6. The DNA of the CDR3 is TGTGCCAGCAGCTTAATAGGACTAGTGAAAGATACGCAGTATTTT. It yields the protein CASSLIGLVKDTQYF. Filled out from reference TRBV7-3 and TRBJ2-3, the complete variable domain reads GAGVSQTPSNKVTEKGKYVELRCDPISGHTALYWYRQSLGQGPEFLIYFQGTGAADDSGLPNDRFFAVRPEGSVSTLKIQRTERGDSAVYLCASSLIGLVKDTQYFGPGTRLTVL.

The chain links TRBV19 to TRBJ2-5, with 14 bases aligning to TRBD2. Germline V gene sequence: CDR1 LNHDA, CDR2 SQIVND (reference sequence). V was clipped by 6 bases and J by 2 bases; unmatched bases: 14. CDR3 length equals 19 residues. The CDR3 DNA reads TGTGCCAGTAGCCGCCCCGGACTAGCGGGGGGCCAGGCGCAAGAGACCCAGTACTTC. It yields the protein CASSRPGLAGGQAQETQYF. The whole variable domain, filled in from reference TRBV19 and TRBJ2-5, reads DGGITQSPKYLFRKEGQNVTLSCEQNLNHDAMYWYRQDPGQGLRLIYYSQIVNDFQKGDIAEGYSVSREKKESFPLTVTSAQKNPTAFYLCASSRPGLAGGQAQETQYFGPGTRLLVL.

V gene TRBV15 combines with J gene TRBJ1-1; TRBD1 is a possible D gene (5 bases). This CDR3 has 13 amino acids. Trimming removed 3 bases from V and 4 bases from J, with 9 bases in between. Per the germline V gene, CDR1 is LNHNV and CDR2 is YYDKDF (reference sequence). CDR3 residues: CATSSHRGTEAFF. The CDR3 nucleotides read TGTGCCACCAGCAGCCATAGGGGCACTGAAGCTTTCTTT. Looking up the rest from reference TRBV15 and TRBJ1-1 gives the full variable domain: DAMVIQNPRYQVTQFGKPVTLSCSQTLNHNVMYWYQQKSSQAPKLLFHYYDKDFNNEADTPDNFQSRRPNTSFCFLDIRSPGLGDTAMYLCATSSHRGTEAFFGQGTRLTVV.

The chain is built from TRBV7-2 and TRBJ2-7, with a tentative D call TRBD2 (5 bases). Trimming stripped 3 bases from V and 5 bases from J, with 8 bases between. The CDR3 has 12 residues. CDR1 and CDR2 from the germline V gene are SGHTA and FQGNSA. CDR3 nucleotides: TGTGCCAGCAGCTTGGACGGGGACGAGCAGTACTTC. It yields the protein CASSLDGDEQYF.

The genes are TRBV9 and TRBJ2-7; D is perhaps TRBD1 (6 bases). This CDR3 contains 15 residues. CDR1 is SGDLS, CDR2 YYNGEE, per germline. The germline V and J ends were trimmed by 4 bases and 1 base, with 15 bases remaining between them. DNA for the CDR3: TGTGCCAGCAGCCCTATCCGGGACACGTCCTACGAGCAGTACTTC. This encodes CASSPIRDTSYEQYF.

This clone was observed a few times. The rearrangement uses TRBV6-5 and TRBJ2-2; D may be TRBD1 (5 bases). Germline-derived CDR1 and CDR2 are MNHEY and SVGAGI. Between the trimmed V and J ends, which lost 1 base and 0 bases, there was a span of 9 bases. The CDR3 runs 16 residues. The CDR3 sequence: CASSYWGSSNTGELFF. As DNA, the CDR3 is TGTGCCAGCAGTTACTGGGGCAGTTCGAACACCGGGGAGCTGTTTTTT.

The chain recombines TRBV18 with TRBJ1-5; D ambiguous. Germline lookup yields CDR1 KGHSH and CDR2 LQKENI. V lost 6 bases and J lost 2, with 20 bases in between. CDR3 size: 17 residues. The CDR3 reads CASSPGQTLGGNQPQHF. DNA of the CDR3: TGTGCCAGCTCCCCCGGGCAAACACTGGGAGGCAATCAGCCCCAGCATTTT.

The chain recombines TRBV4-2 with TRBJ2-1; 9 bases map to TRBD2. This CDR3 region has 17 residues. V lost 0 bases to trimming and J lost 3 bases; unmatched junction nucleotides: 6. Germline values: CDR1 LGHNA, CDR2 YNFKEQ. The CDR3 DNA reads as TGTGCCAGCAGCCAAGATCCCCAAGCGGGGGGCTACAATGAGCAGTTCTTC. Its translation is CASSQDPQAGGYNEQFF.

This clone has only a few counts. The chain carries TRBV7-2 and TRBJ2-1; D unclear. Trimming left V 1 base short and J 4 bases short, with 5 bases between. There are 13 residues in the CDR3. CDR1 is SGHTA and CDR2 is FQGNSA in the germline V gene. The CDR3 sequence is CASSLGEYNEQFF. The DNA of the CDR3 is TGTGCCAGCAGCTTAGGAGAGTACAATGAGCAGTTCTTC.